Presented here are 32 T cell receptor beta chains from one specimen sequenced in a study of blood T cell repertoires in COVID-19. Method: immunoSEQ multiplex PCR; TCRdb's copy keeps in-frame clones and lacks some. The data show about 180,000 clones, with around 87% seen just once and roughly 2.9% held by the top ten. The specimen was peripheral blood. These receptors came from a woman aged 30 to 39 with active or convalescent COVID-19.

The chain has TRBV4-2 and TRBJ2-2; 9 bases are shared with TRBD2. This CDR3 is built from 16 residues. Germline V lookup: CDR1 LGHNA, CDR2 YNFKEQ. V lost 0 bases, J lost 6 bases, and 5 bases stayed unmatched. Here the CDR3 reads CASSQEAGGPAGELFF. The CDR3 DNA reads TGTGCCAGCAGCCAAGAGGCGGGGGGGCCGGCCGGGGAGCTGTTTTTT.

The J gene is TRBJ2-3, the V gene TRBV5-1; 12 bases are shared with TRBD1. With 0 bases clipped from V and 4 bases from J, the junction kept 6 bases outside the gene matches. The germline V gene encodes CDR1 SGHRS and CDR2 YFSETQ. This CDR3 region has 17 residues. CDR3 sequence (DNA): TGCGCCAGCAGCTTGGCCGGGGGGACAGGGGGCTCAGATACGCAGTATTTT. Amino acids: CASSLAGGTGGSDTQYF.

This clone was counted only a few times. V usage is TRBV11-3 and J usage is TRBJ2-1; weak D call: TRBD2 (6 bases). CDR1 is SGHNT and CDR2 is YENEEA in the germline V gene. The CDR3 is made up of 15 amino acids. V was cut by 8 bases and J by 6 bases, with 20 bases left in between. This CDR3 is CASAREAGYRNEQFF. The CDR3 nucleotides are TGTGCCAGCGCTAGGGAGGCAGGGTATCGCAATGAGCAGTTCTTC.

With regard to this clone: The sample holds other DNA sequences that translate to the same CDR3. This rearrangement joins TRBV2 to TRBJ1-2; TRBD1 aligns across 8 bases. Germline CDR1 is SNHLY and CDR2 is FYNNEI. Trimming cost V 3 bases and J 2 bases; bases outside gene matches: 2. This CDR3 is built from 14 residues. This CDR3 is CASSEGTGNYGYTF. The CDR3 bases are TGTGCCAGCAGTGAGGGGACAGGCAACTATGGCTACACCTTC.

The gene calls are TRBV28 and TRBJ2-7, with TRBD1 matching 9 bases. Trimming cost V 3 bases and J 7 bases; bases outside gene matches: 19. This CDR3 has 18 amino acids. The germline V gene has CDR1 MDHEN and CDR2 SYDVKM. The CDR3, as DNA: TGTGCCAGCAGTTTTCTACTAGTTTCGGACAGGGGATCTTGGGAGCAGTACTTC. Protein product: CASSFLLVSDRGSWEQYF.

The V call is TRBV5-6, the J call TRBJ2-1, with D unclear. V lost 0 bases and J 7 bases, leaving 11 bases between the germline ends. CDR3 length: 14 residues. Per the germline V gene, CDR1 is SGHDT and CDR2 is YYEEEE. The CDR3 sequence is CASSLGGLLNEQFF. The CDR3 nucleotides read TGTGCCAGCAGCTTGGGTGGCTTATTAAATGAGCAGTTCTTC.

This chain links TRBV6-5 with TRBJ2-2; tentative D call: TRBD2 (6 bases). Germline CDR1 and CDR2: MNHEY and SVGAGI. The CDR3 runs 13 residues. V was cut by 8 bases and J by 6 bases, with 13 bases left in between. In DNA, the CDR3 is TGTGCCAGCGGGGAGGTCTCGGCCGGGGAGCTGTTTTTT. It is translated as CASGEVSAGELFF.

The rearrangement joins TRBV24-1 to TRBJ2-1; TRBD1 matches 9 bases. After removal of 1 base from V and 10 bases from J, the junction contained 7 bases not matched to a gene. CDR1 is KGHDR, CDR2 SFDVKD, per germline. This CDR3 comprises 15 residues. CDR3 in amino acids: CATSDFRDRDEEQFF. The CDR3 bases are TGTGCCACCAGTGATTTTAGGGACAGGGACGAGGAGCAGTTCTTC.

The V and J genes are TRBV3-1 (or the pseudogene TRBV3-2) and TRBJ2-7; 9 bases match TRBD2. V shed 1 base, J shed 4 bases, and the junction held 5 bases outside the gene matches. The CDR3 is 15 residues long. From germline, CDR1 is LGHDT and CDR2 YNNKEL (reference sequence). The DNA of the CDR3 is TGTGCCAGCAGCCAAGGCGGACTAGCGATGTACGAGCAGTACTTC. Amino acid sequence: CASSQGGLAMYEQYF.

This clone was seen only a few times. V gene TRBV27 combines with J gene TRBJ2-7; D perhaps matches TRBD1 (5 bases). Between the trimmed V and J ends, which lost 10 bases and 6 bases, there was a span of 16 bases. This CDR3 contains 12 residues. The V gene's germline CDR1 is MNHEY and CDR2 SMNVEV (reference sequence). CDR3 sequence (DNA): TGTGCCACCTTTCCCCAGGGATCCGAGCAGTACTTC. Residues: CATFPQGSEQYF.

The V gene is TRBV30, the J gene TRBJ1-6; D not certain. The CDR3 spans 14 residues. Trimming shortened V by 0 bases and J by 4 bases, and 7 bases separated the two germline ends. Germline CDR1 and CDR2: GTSNPN and SVGIG (reference sequence). CDR3 loop: CAWSVARYNSPLHF. The CDR3 DNA is TGTGCCTGGAGTGTGGCCCGTTATAATTCACCCCTCCACTTT.

The chain's CDR3 is CASSYAGGSNQPQHF. The CDR3 nucleotides read TGTGCCAGCAGTTACGCAGGGGGTAGCAATCAGCCCCAGCATTTT. V usage is TRBV6-6 and J usage is TRBJ1-5; TRBD1 agrees at 7 bases. The CDR3 loop spans 15 amino acids. CDR1 and CDR2 (germline): MNHNY, SVGAGI (reference sequence). With V trimmed by 2 bases and J by 0 bases, 1 base remained unmatched.

The rearrangement joins TRBV7-6 to TRBJ1-3, with 7 bases aligning to TRBD1. The CDR3 covers 15 residues. Unmatched junction bases numbered 4, after V lost 5 bases and J lost 0 bases. CDR1 SGHVS and CDR2 FNYEAQ come from the germline V gene. DNA of the CDR3: TGTGCCAGCAGCGCCGGGACAGTCTCTGGAAACACCATATATTTT. Translation gives CASSAGTVSGNTIYF.

The rearrangement joins TRBV7-9 to TRBJ1-5; D is unclear. V lost 1 base, J lost 7 bases, and 11 bases lay in between. CDR1 is SEHNR, CDR2 FQNEAQ, per germline (reference sequence). The CDR3 has 14 residues. CDR3 bases: TGTGCCAGCAGCTTAGATCAACATTCCCAGCCCCAGCATTTT. Residues: CASSLDQHSQPQHF.

This clone has only one observation. This chain joins TRBV18 and TRBJ2-2; 7 bases align to TRBD1. The ends lost 7 bases at V and 0 bases at J; junction bases unmatched: 2. The CDR3 spans 14 residues. Germline V gene lookup returns CDR1 KGHSH and CDR2 LQKENI. In DNA form, the CDR3 reads TGTGCCAGCTGGACAGGAGCGAACACCGGGGAGCTGTTTTTT. Translated: CASWTGANTGELFF.

This chain joins TRBV2 and TRBJ1-5; D not resolved. CDR1 and CDR2 from the germline V gene are SNHLY and FYNNEI. Trimming cost V 7 bases and J 5 bases, with 15 bases left between them. The CDR3 length is 14 residues. The CDR3 DNA sequence: TGTGCCAGCACGTTTTGGAGGGCGGATCAGCCCCAGCATTTT. Its protein is CASTFWRADQPQHF.

This chain connects TRBV7-8 to TRBJ1-1, with 8 bases matching TRBD1. This CDR3 is built from 18 residues. The germline V gene encodes CDR1 SGHVS and CDR2 FQNEAQ. Trimming cost V 2 bases and J 1 base; bases outside gene matches: 12. The chain's CDR3 is CASSLPRTGMGRNTEAFF. The CDR3 DNA reads TGTGCCAGCAGCTTACCCCGGACAGGGATGGGGAGGAACACTGAAGCTTTCTTT.

The chain has TRBV5-6 and TRBJ1-1; D possibly corresponds to TRBD1 (5 bases). The CDR3 consists of 16 residues. The V and J ends lost 1 base and 5 bases respectively, with 18 bases between them. The V gene's germline CDR1 is SGHDT and CDR2 YYEEEE. The CDR3 DNA reads TGTGCCAGCAGCTTGCCACCTAAAGGGGAGGAGACTGAAGCTTTCTTT. Translated: CASSLPPKGEETEAFF.

The chain employs TRBV2 and TRBJ1-5; 9 nucleotides match TRBD1. Germline V gives CDR1 SNHLY, CDR2 FYNNEI. V was clipped by 6 bases and J by 1 base; unmatched bases: 4. This CDR3 contains 15 residues. This CDR3 is CASRGDRASNQPQHF. CDR3 nucleotide sequence: TGTGCCAGCAGGGGGGACAGGGCAAGCAATCAGCCCCAGCATTTT.

This clone has more than one count but fewer than ten. This chain joins TRBV7-9 and TRBJ2-2; a weak D match, TRBD2 (5 bases). The germline V gene encodes CDR1 SEHNR and CDR2 FQNEAQ (reference sequence). V was clipped by 4 bases and J by 0 bases, with 9 bases between them. CDR3 length equals 15 residues. The CDR3 sequence is CASSSDFPNTGELFF. CDR3 DNA sequence: TGTGCCAGCAGCTCGGACTTCCCGAACACCGGGGAGCTGTTTTTT.

V usage is TRBV12-3 or TRBV12-4 and J usage is TRBJ1-2; 7 nucleotides align to TRBD1. Trimming removed 6 bases from V and 2 bases from J; junction bases left unmatched: 3. This CDR3 region has 13 residues. DNA of the CDR3: TGTGCCAGCAGATTACAGGGGAACTATGGCTACACCTTC. The encoded protein is CASRLQGNYGYTF.

The gene calls are TRBV28 and TRBJ1-2; 8 positions match TRBD1. Per germline, CDR1 MDHEN and CDR2 SYDVKM. The V gene end was trimmed by 6 bases and the J gene end by 4 bases; junction bases not matched to a gene: 13. The CDR3 contains 16 residues. CDR3 loop: CASSPWTGRLGYGYTF. In DNA form, the CDR3 reads TGTGCCAGCAGCCCCTGGACAGGGAGGTTAGGCTATGGCTACACCTTC.

The chain recombines TRBV19 with TRBJ2-5, with 9 bases that match TRBD1. The CDR3 spans 12 residues. V lost 5 bases, J lost 8 bases, and 3 bases stayed unmatched. CDR1 and CDR2 (germline): LNHDA, SQIVND (reference sequence). As DNA, the CDR3 is TGTGCCAGTAGTTCGGGACAGGGCACCCAGTACTTC. Translation gives CASSSGQGTQYF.

In this sample, this clone turned up once. The chain uses TRBV5-6 and TRBJ2-3, with a tentative D call TRBD2 (5 bases). V gave up 1 base and J gave up 5 bases, with 8 bases separating them. This CDR3 comprises 13 residues. CDR1 is SGHDT, CDR2 YYEEEE, per germline. The CDR3 DNA reads as TGTGCCAGCAGCTTGACCGGAGGAGATACGCAGTATTTT. Its translation is CASSLTGGDTQYF.

V usage is TRBV6-5 and J usage is TRBJ1-3, with 7 bases that match TRBD1. Germline V gene data show CDR1 as MNHEY and CDR2 as SVGAGI. V lost 6 bases, J lost 4 bases, and 9 bases stayed unmatched. This CDR3 spans 15 amino acids. For the CDR3, the DNA is TGTGCCAGCAGCTTCTCACGGGACAGAGGAAACACCATATATTTT. Translation: CASSFSRDRGNTIYF.

V and J are TRBV6-5 and TRBJ1-1, with no clear D. Deletions cut 2 bases from V and 11 bases from J, with 9 bases between. Germline V gives CDR1 MNHEY, CDR2 SVGAGI. The CDR3 consists of 11 residues. The CDR3 nucleotides read TGTGCCAGCAGTTACGAGGGAATTGCTTTCTTT. Amino acids: CASSYEGIAFF.

The V and J genes are TRBV11-3 and TRBJ2-7, with 7 bases lining up with TRBD2. J gave up 2 bases and V 1 base, and 5 bases lay outside the gene matches. Germline V CDR1 and CDR2: SGHNT, YENEEA. The CDR3 is made up of 15 amino acids. CDR3 sequence: CASSLGGGSTYEQYF. The CDR3 nucleotides read TGTGCCAGCAGCTTAGGGGGGGGATCCACCTACGAGCAGTACTTC.

Here the CDR3 reads CASSPTGLRAFF. The CDR3 DNA is TGTGCCAGCAGCCCTACCGGTCTCAGGGCTTTCTTT. The rearrangement joins TRBV7-9 to TRBJ1-1, with D unresolved. The CDR3 length is 12 residues. Trimming pared 5 bases from V and 11 bases from J, leaving 15 bases between. Germline lookup yields CDR1 SEHNR and CDR2 FQNEAQ (reference sequence).

The chain combines TRBV7-2 with TRBJ1-2; TRBD1 is a possible D gene (5 bases). The germline V and J ends were trimmed by 0 bases and 6 bases, with 17 bases remaining between them. Germline CDR1 and CDR2: SGHTA and FQGNSA. CDR3 length equals 16 residues. In DNA, the CDR3 is TGTGCCAGCAGCTTAGCTCCCCGGGGGGGGATGGATGGCTACACCTTC. Its translation is CASSLAPRGGMDGYTF.

The chain uses TRBV13 and TRBJ1-1; 12 bases are a match to TRBD1. Germline CDR1 and CDR2: PRHDT and FYEKMQ (reference sequence). Trimming cost V 5 bases and J 2 bases; bases outside gene matches: 9. The CDR3 length is 17 residues. CDR3 region: CASSDGDRGRTNTEAFF. The CDR3 DNA follows: TGTGCCAGCAGCGACGGGGACAGGGGGCGGACTAACACTGAAGCTTTCTTT.

The chain employs TRBV9 and TRBJ2-1; TRBD1 matches 10 bases. The CDR3 length is 16 residues. CDR1 is SGDLS, CDR2 YYNGEE, per germline. V lost 0 bases, J lost 4 bases, and 4 bases stayed unmatched. The CDR3 DNA reads TGTGCCAGCAGCGTAGCAAGACAGGGGGCTTACAATGAGCAGTTCTTC. Protein sequence: CASSVARQGAYNEQFF.

The chain recombines TRBV6-5 with TRBJ1-6; perhaps TRBD1 as D (6 bases). Between the trimmed V and J ends, which lost 6 bases and 7 bases, there was a span of 10 bases. CDR1 MNHEY and CDR2 SVGAGI come from the germline V gene. This CDR3 spans 13 amino acids. The CDR3: CASRQGLNSPLHF. The CDR3 coding sequence is TGTGCCAGCAGACAGGGTCTGAATTCACCCCTCCACTTT.